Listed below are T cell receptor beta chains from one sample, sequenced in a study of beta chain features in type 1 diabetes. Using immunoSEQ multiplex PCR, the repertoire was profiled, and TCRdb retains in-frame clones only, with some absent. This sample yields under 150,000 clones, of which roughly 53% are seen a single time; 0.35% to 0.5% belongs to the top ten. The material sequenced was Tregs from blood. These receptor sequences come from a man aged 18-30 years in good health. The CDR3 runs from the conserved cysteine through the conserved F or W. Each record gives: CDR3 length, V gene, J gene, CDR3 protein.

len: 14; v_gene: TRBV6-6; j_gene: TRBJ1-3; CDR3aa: CAIRHGFSGNTIYF
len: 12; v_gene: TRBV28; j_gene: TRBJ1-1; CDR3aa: CASTARFTEAFF
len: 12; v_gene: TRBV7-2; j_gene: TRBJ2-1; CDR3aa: CASSLVFSWQFF
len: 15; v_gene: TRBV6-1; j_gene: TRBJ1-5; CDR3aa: CASSESDRGNQPQHF
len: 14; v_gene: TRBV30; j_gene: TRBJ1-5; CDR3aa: CAWSLNRGSEPQHF
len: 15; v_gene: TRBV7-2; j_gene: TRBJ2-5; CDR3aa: CASSLDGGRAVTQYF
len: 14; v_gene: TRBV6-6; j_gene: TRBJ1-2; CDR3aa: CASSRTGTNYGYTF
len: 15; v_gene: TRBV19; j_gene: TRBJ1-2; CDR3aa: CASSIAGKAFHGYTF
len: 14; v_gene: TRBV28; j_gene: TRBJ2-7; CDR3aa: CASTRGGMYYEQYF
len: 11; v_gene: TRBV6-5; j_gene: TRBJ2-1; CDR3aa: CASRRLNEQFF
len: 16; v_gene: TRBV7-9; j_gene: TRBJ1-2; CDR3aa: CASSLPPTRANYGYTF
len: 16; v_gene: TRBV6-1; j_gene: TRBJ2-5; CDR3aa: CASSELAGGVSETQYF
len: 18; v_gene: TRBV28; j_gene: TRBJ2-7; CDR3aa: CASTPIGSADRETYEQYF